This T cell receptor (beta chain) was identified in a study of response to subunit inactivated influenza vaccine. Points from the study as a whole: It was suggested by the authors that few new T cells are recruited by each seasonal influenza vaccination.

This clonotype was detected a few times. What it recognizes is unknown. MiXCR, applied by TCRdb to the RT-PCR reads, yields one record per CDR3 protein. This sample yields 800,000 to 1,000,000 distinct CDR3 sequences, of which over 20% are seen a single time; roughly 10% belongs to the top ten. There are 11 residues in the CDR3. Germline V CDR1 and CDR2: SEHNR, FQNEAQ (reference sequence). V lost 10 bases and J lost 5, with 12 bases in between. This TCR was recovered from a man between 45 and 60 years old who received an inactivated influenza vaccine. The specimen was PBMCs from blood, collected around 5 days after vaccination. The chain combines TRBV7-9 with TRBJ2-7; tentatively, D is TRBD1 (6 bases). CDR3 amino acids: CATADSDEQYF. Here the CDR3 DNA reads TGTGCCACCGCGGACAGTGACGAGCAGTACTTC.